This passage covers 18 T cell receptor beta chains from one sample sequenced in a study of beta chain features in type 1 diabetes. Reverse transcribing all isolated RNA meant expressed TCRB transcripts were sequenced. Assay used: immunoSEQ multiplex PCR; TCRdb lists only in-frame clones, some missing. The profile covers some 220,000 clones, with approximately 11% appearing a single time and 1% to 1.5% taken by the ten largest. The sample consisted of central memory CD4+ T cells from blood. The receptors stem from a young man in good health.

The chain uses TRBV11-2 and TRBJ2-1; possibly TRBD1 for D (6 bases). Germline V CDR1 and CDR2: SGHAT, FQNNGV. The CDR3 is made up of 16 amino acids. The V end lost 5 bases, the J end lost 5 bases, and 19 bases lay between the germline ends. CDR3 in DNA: TGTGCCAGCAGCCCCCTGGGGGCCCGAGGGCACAATGAGCAGTTCTTC. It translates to CASSPLGARGHNEQFF.

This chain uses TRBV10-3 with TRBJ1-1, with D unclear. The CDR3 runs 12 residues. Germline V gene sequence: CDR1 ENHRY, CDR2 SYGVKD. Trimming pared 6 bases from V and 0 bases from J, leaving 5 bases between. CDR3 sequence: CAIRSMNTEAFF. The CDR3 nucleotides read TGTGCCATCAGATCAATGAACACTGAAGCTTTCTTT.

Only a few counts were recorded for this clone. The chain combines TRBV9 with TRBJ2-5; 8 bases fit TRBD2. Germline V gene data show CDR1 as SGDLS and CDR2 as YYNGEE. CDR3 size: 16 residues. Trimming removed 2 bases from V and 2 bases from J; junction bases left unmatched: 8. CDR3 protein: CASSVHPQRGQETQYF. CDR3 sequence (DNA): TGTGCCAGCAGCGTGCACCCCCAGCGGGGGCAAGAGACCCAGTACTTC.

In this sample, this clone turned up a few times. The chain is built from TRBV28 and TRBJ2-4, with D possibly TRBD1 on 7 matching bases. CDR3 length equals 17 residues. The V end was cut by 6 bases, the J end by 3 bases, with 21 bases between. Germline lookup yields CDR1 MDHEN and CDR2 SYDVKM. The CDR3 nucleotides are TGTGCCAGCAGGCCCGGAGGGCAGGGGGTAAACAAAAACATTCAGTACTTC. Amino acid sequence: CASRPGGQGVNKNIQYF.

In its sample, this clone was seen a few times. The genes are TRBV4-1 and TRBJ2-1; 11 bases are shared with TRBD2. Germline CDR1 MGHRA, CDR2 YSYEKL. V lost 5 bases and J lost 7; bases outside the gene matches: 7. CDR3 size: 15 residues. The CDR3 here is CASSSLAGGGNEQFF. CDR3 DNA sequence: TGCGCCAGCAGCTCGCTAGCGGGAGGAGGGAATGAGCAGTTCTTC.

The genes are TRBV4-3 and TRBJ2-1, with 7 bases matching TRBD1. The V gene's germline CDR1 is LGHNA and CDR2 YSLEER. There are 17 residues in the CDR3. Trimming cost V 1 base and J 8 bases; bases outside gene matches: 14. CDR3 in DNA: TGCGCCAGCAGCCAAGTGGGTGACGGACAGGTTGGTGATGAGCAGTTCTTC. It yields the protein CASSQVGDGQVGDEQFF.

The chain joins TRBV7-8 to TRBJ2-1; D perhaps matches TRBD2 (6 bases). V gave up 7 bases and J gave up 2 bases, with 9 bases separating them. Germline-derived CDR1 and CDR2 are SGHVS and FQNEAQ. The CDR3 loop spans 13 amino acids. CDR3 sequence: CASKKRAYNEQFF. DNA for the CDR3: TGTGCCAGCAAAAAGCGGGCCTACAATGAGCAGTTCTTC.

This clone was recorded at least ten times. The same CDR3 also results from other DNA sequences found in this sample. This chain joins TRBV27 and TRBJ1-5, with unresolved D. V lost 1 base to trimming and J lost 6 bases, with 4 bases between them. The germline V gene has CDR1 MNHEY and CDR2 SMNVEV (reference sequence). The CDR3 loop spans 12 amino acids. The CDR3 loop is CASSLLGQPQHF. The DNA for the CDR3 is TGTGCCAGCAGTTTATTGGGTCAGCCCCAGCATTTT.

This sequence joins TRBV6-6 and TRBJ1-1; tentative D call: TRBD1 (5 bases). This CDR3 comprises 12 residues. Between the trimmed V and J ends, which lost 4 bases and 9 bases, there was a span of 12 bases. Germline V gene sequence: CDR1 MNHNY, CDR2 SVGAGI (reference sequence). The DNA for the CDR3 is TGTGCCAGCAGTTTGCAGGGAGGCAAAGCTTTCTTT. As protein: CASSLQGGKAFF.

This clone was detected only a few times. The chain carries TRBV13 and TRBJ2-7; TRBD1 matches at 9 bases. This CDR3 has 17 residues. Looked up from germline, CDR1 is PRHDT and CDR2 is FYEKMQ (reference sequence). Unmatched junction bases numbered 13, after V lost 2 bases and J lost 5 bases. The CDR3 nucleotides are TGTGCCAGCAGCTTAAAATTTGGAGGACAGGGGATCCACGAGCAGTACTTC. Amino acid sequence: CASSLKFGGQGIHEQYF.

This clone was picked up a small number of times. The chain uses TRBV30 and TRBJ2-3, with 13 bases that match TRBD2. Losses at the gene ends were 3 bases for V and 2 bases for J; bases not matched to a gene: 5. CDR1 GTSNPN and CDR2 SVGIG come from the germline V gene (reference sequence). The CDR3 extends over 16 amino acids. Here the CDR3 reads CAWRIGLAGDTDTQYF. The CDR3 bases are TGTGCCTGGAGGATAGGACTAGCGGGAGACACAGATACGCAGTATTTT.

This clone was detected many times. The CDR3 DNA is TGTGCCAGCAGCTTAACAGATACGCAGTATTTT. Its protein product is CASSLTDTQYF. The chain uses TRBV7-6 and TRBJ2-3, with D unresolved. V was trimmed by 2 bases and J by 3 bases, leaving 0 bases between them. This CDR3 contains 11 residues. Germline V gene sequence: CDR1 SGHVS, CDR2 FNYEAQ.

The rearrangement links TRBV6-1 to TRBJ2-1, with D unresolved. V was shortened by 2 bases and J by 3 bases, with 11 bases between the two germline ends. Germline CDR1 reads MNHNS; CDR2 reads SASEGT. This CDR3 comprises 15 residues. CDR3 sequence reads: CASSELLVRYNEQFF. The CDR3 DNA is TGTGCCAGCAGTGAACTGCTTGTCCGCTACAATGAGCAGTTCTTC.

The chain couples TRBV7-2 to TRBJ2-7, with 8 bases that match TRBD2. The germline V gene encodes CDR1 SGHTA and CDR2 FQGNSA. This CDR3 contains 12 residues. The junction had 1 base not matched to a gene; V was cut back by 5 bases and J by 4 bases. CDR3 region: CASSPGGYEQYF. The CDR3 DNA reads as TGTGCCAGCAGCCCGGGGGGGTACGAGCAGTACTTC.

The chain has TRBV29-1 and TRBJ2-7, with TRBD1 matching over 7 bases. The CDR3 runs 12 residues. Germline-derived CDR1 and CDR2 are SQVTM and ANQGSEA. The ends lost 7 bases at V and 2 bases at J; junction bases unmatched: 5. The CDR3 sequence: CSGQDRPYEQYF. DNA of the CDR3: TGCAGCGGCCAGGACAGGCCCTACGAGCAGTACTTC.

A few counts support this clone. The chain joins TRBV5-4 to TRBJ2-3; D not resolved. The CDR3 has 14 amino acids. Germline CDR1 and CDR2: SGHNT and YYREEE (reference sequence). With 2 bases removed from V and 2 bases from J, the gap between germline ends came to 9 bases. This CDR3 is CASSLDRYTDTQYF. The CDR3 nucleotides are TGTGCCAGCAGCTTAGATAGGTACACAGATACGCAGTATTTT. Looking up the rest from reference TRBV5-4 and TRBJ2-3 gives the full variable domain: ETGVTQSPTHLIKTRGQQVTLRCSSQSGHNTVSWYQQALGQGPQFIFQYYREEENGRGNFPPRFSGLQFPNYSSELNVNALELDDSALYLCASSLDRYTDTQYFGPGTRLTVL.

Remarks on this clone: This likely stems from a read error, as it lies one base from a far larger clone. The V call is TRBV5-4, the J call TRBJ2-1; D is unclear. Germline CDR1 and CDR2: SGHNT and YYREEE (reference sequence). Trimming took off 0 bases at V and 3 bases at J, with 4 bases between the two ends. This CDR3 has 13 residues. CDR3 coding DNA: TGTGCCAGCAGCTTGGACATCTACAATGAGCAGTTCTTC. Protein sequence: CASSLDIYNEQFF.

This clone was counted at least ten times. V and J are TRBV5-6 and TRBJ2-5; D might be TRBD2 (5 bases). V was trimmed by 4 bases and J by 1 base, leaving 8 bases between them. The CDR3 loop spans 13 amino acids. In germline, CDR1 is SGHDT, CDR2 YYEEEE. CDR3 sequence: CASSVRGQETQYF. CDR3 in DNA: TGTGCCAGCAGCGTCCGGGGCCAAGAGACCCAGTACTTC.